This record looks at one T cell receptor beta chain sequence and its context. Its antigen remains unidentified. The data belong to a study of CXCR3-negative and CXCR3-positive naive CD8 T cells. TRB cDNA libraries were made by UMI-labeled 5' RACE. No DNA is given; TCRdb re-called the 5' RACE reads and lists each CDR3 protein once. The repertoire shows around 160,000 distinct CDR3 sequences; the top ten hold roughly 0.28%. CDR1 and CDR2 from the germline V gene are MDHEN and SYDVKM. The CDR3 loop spans 13 amino acids. Overall study findings and caveats: Relative to CXCR3-negative naive cells, CXCR3-positive naive cells had more hydrophobic TRB CDR3s. Both naive subsets showed comparably high diversity, and memory CD8+ cells showed much lower diversity.

The specimen was naive CXCR3+ CD8+ T cells from blood. Subset given: CD45RO-CCR7+CD27+CD95- naive CD8+ T cells expressing CXCR3 (TNR3+). The rearrangement uses TRBV28 and TRBJ2-7; TCRdb picks TRBD1, but there is no DNA to check that call. The origin of this receptor is a human donor in good health. Some clones in this sample may be carry-over from other donors' samples. CDR3 protein: CATTTGVAYEQYF.